In its sample, the clone carrying this TCR beta chain was seen a few times. The antigen remains undetermined. What the library attached to individual cDNA molecules were unique molecular identifiers. A single record per CDR3 protein comes from TCRdb applying MiXCR to the RACE reads. This table has 370,000 or so distinct CDR3 sequences, roughly 4.8% appearing once. The germline V gene encodes CDR1 LNHDA and CDR2 SQIVND (reference sequence). V was shortened by 5 bases and J by 3 bases, with 11 bases between the two germline ends. The CDR3 contains 14 residues. Time point here: patch test 1, 2 weeks after DPC sensitization. Treatment here: therapeutic diphenylcyclopropenone sensitization with weekly scalp DPC. This sample was taken from a study of human T cells and chemical hapten exposure. As for the study in general: Sensitization involved placing 2% DPC onto an approximately 2 cm by approximately 2 cm region of upper inner arm skin.

Study-wide results and limits: With DPC sensitization, TCRs exceeding 1 in 1000 frequency showed no change. Expanded TCRs made up significantly more big CDR3 similarity clusters than controls did.

The material was whole blood, obtained in connection with sensitization to the hapten diphenylcyclopropenone (DPC). The gene calls are TRBV19 and TRBJ1-5; D is uncertain. The receptor was derived from a woman aged 45-60 years with alopecia areata. Some clones in this sample may be carry-over from other donors' samples. In DNA, the CDR3 is TGTGCCAGTAGTCCTCGGGCGAACAATCAGCCCCAGCATTTT. Amino acids: CASSPRANNQPQHF.